A selection of T cell receptor beta chains follows, all from one sample in a study of early T cells in non-severe SARS-CoV-2 infection. TCRdb itself ran the 5' RACE reads through MiXCR, one entry per CDR3 protein. Of some 77,000 distinct CDR3 sequences in the sample, 7.5% to 10% are singletons; the top ten hold approximately 4.8%. What was sequenced was whole blood. The receptors derive from an adult who was a healthcare worker with PCR-confirmed SARS-CoV-2 infection or an uninfected control (not recorded which). The conserved cysteine and the conserved F or W are not part of the CDR3 here.

j_gene | len | v_gene | CDR3aa
TRBJ2-2 | 15 | TRBV7-6 | ASSLPRDSGRTGELF
TRBJ2-7 | 11 | TRBV29-1 | SVEYRGTDEQY
TRBJ2-1 | 13 | TRBV10-1 | ASRGLAGLYNEQF
TRBJ1-2 | 11 | TRBV20-1 | SARDREDYGYT
TRBJ2-3 | 10 | TRBV28 | ASSFRPDTQY
TRBJ2-2 | 14 | TRBV7-9 | ASRTRAGEGTGELF
TRBJ2-2 | 12 | TRBV15 | ATSRTPNTGELF
TRBJ2-1 | 15 | TRBV4-1 | ASSAHGAGGQYNEQF
TRBJ2-1 | 12 | TRBV7-9 | ASSLGLAGALTH
TRBJ1-4 | 12 | TRBV6-1 | ASSWGQENEKLF
TRBJ1-1 | 10 | TRBV25-1 | ASSEGGPAAF
TRBJ2-1 | 12 | TRBV11-2 | ASSLSPPRDEQF
TRBJ1-1 | 9 | TRBV20-1 | SARLGAGAF
TRBJ2-3 | 13 | TRBV7-6 | ASSSGTGTTDTQY
TRBJ2-7 | 12 | TRBV27 | ASSRLGASYEQY
TRBJ2-2 | 12 | TRBV6-2/TRBV6-3 | ASSRTANTGELF
TRBJ2-1 | 11 | TRBV20-1 | SATGDLYNEQF
TRBJ2-1 | 13 | TRBV7-9 | ASSPDLGSYNEQF
TRBJ2-1 | 12 | TRBV10-3 | AINSDRGYNEQF
TRBJ1-1 | 11 | TRBV5-1 | ASSPKANTEAF
TRBJ2-5 | 13 | TRBV6-1 | ASSDPGGSQETQY
TRBJ2-5 | 13 | TRBV7-3 | ASSLAGGSGETQY
TRBJ2-5 | 12 | TRBV7-7 | ASSPMSIKETQY
TRBJ2-7 | 9 | TRBV30 | AWSQGDEQY
TRBJ2-1 | 13 | TRBV20-1 | SATTTTGFYNEQF
TRBJ2-3 | 10 | TRBV24-1 | ATRDRSYTQY
TRBJ1-2 | 11 | TRBV9 | ASSASGFYGYT
TRBJ2-3 | 11 | TRBV11-3 | ASSLELGVIQY
TRBJ2-7 | 9 | TRBV10-3 | AISASSEQY
TRBJ2-5 | 11 | TRBV7-3 | ASSSGAMQTQY
TRBJ1-5 | 13 | TRBV12-3/TRBV12-4 | ASSLRPQRDQPQH
TRBJ2-7 | 16 | TRBV3-1 | ASSQTGTSTPKFYERY
TRBJ2-2 | 13 | TRBV2 | ASSTGRITAGELF
TRBJ2-1 | 9 | TRBV20-1 | SASGGNEQF
TRBJ2-7 | 10 | TRBV5-1 | ASSLSGREQY
TRBJ1-3 | 15 | TRBV9 | ASSTAGTQASGNTIY